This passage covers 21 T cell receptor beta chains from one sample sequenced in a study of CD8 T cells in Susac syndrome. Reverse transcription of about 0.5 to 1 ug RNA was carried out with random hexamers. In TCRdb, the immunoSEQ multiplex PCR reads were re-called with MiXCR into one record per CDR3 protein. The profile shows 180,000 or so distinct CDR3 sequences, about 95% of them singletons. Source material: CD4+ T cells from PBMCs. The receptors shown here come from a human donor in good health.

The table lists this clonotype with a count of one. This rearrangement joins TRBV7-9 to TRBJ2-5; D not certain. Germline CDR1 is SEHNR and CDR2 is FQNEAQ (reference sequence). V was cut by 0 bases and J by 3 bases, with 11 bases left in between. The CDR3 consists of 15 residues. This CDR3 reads CASSLAVLPEETQYF. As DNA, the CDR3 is TGTGCCAGCAGCTTAGCGGTGTTGCCAGAAGAGACCCAGTACTTC.

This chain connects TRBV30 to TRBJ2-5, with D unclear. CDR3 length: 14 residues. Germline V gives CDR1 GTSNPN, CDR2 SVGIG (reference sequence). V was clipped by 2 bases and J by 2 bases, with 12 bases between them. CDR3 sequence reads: CAWSTPAVQETQYF. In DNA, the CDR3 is TGTGCCTGGAGTACCCCAGCCGTACAAGAGACCCAGTACTTC.

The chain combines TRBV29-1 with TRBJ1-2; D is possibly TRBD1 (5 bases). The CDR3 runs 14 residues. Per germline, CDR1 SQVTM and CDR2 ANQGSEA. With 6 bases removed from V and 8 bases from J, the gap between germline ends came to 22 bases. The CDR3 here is CSVGLRRVPGGYTF. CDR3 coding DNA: TGCAGCGTCGGCCTCCGCAGGGTCCCGGGAGGCTACACCTTC. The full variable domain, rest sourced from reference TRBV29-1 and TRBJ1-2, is SAVISQKPSRDICQRGTSLTIQCQVDSQVTMMFWYRQQPGQSLTLIATANQGSEATYESGFVIDKFPISRPNLTFSTLTVSNMSPEDSSIYLCSVGLRRVPGGYTFGSGTRLTVV.

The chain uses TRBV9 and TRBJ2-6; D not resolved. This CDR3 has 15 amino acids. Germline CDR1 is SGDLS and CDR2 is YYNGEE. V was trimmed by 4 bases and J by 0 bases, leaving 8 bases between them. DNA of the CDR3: TGTGCCAGCAGCCTTCGCTTCTCTGGGGCCAACGTCCTGACTTTC. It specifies CASSLRFSGANVLTF.

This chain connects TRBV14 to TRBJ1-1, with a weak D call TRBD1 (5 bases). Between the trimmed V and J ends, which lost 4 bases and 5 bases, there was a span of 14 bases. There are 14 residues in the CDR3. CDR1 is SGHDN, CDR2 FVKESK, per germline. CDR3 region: CASSLVTGPTEAFF. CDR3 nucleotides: TGTGCCAGCAGCCTCGTCACGGGACCTACTGAAGCTTTCTTT.

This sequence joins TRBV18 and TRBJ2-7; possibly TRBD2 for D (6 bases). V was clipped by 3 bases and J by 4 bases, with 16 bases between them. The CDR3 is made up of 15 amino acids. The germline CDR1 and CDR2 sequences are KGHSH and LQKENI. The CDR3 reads CASSPSPEGRYEQYF. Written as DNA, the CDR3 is TGTGCCAGCTCACCTTCCCCAGAAGGGAGGTACGAGCAGTACTTC.

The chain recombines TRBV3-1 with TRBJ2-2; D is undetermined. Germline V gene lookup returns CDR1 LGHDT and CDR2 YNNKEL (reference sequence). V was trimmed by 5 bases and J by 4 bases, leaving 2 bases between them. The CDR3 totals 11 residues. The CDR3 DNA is TGTGCCAGCAGCGCCACCGGGGAGCTGTTTTTT. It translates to CASSATGELFF.

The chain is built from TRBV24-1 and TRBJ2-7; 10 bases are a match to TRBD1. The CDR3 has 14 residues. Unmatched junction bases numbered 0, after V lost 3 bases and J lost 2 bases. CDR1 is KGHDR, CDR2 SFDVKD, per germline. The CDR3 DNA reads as TGTGCCACCAGTGATGGACAGGGGGCCTACGAGCAGTACTTC. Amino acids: CATSDGQGAYEQYF.

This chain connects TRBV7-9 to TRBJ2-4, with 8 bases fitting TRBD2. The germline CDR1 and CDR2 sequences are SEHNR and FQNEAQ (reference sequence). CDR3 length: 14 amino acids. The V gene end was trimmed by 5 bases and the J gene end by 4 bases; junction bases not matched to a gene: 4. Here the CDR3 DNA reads TGTGCCAGCAGCCCCTCGGGAGGGAAAAACATTCAGTACTTC. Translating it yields CASSPSGGKNIQYF.

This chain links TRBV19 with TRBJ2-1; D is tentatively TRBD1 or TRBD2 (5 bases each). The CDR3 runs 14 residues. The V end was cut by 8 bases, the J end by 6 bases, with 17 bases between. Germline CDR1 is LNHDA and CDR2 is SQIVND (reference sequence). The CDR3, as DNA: TGTGCCAGTGGGACCTACTCGGGTTTCAATGAGCAGTTCTTC. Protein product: CASGTYSGFNEQFF. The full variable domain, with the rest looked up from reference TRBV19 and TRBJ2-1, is DGGITQSPKYLFRKEGQNVTLSCEQNLNHDAMYWYRQDPGQGLRLIYYSQIVNDFQKGDIAEGYSVSREKKESFPLTVTSAQKNPTAFYLCASGTYSGFNEQFFGPGTRLTVL.

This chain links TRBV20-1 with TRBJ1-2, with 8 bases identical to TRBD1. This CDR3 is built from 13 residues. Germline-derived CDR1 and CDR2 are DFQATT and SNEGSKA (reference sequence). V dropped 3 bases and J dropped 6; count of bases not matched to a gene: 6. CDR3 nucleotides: TGCAGTGCTAGTGGTTCGACAGGGGATGGCTACACCTTC. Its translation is CSASGSTGDGYTF.

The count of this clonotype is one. The CDR3 spells CASSRAGEYGYTF. The CDR3 DNA is TGTGCCAGCAGTCGGGCCGGGGAATATGGCTACACCTTC. The genes are TRBV3-1 and TRBJ1-2; D remains unclear. This CDR3 has 13 residues. Germline CDR1 LGHDT, CDR2 YNNKEL (reference sequence). The germline V and J ends were trimmed by 6 bases and 5 bases, with 13 bases remaining between them.

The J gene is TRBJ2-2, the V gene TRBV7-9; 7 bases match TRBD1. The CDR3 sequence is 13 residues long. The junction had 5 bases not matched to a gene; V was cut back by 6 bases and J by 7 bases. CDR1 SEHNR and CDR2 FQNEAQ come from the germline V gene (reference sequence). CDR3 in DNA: TGTGCCAGCAGTCGACAGGGTGTCGGGGAGCTGTTTTTT. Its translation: CASSRQGVGELFF.

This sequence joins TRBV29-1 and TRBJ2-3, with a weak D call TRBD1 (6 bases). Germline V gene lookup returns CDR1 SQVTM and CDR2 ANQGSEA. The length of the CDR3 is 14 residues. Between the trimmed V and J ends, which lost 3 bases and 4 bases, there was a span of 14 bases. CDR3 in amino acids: CSVDLSGAADTQYF. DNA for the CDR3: TGCAGCGTTGATCTGTCAGGGGCCGCAGATACGCAGTATTTT.

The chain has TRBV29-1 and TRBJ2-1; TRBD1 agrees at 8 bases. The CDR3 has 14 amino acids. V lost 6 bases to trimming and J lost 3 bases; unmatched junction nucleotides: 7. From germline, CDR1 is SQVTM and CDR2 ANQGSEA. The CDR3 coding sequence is TGCAGCGTCAGGACAGGGAGCTACTACAATGAGCAGTTCTTC. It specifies CSVRTGSYYNEQFF.

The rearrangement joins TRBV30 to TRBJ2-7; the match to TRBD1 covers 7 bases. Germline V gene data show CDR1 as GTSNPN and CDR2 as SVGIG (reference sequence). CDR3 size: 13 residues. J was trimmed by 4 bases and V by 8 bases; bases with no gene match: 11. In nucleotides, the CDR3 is TGTGCCGGTTTGACAGGGCGATATTACGAGCAGTACTTC. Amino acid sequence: CAGLTGRYYEQYF.

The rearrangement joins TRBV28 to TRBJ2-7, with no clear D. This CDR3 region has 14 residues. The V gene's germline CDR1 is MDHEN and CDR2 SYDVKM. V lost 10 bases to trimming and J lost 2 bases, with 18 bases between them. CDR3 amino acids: CATVGRILPYEQYF. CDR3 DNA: TGTGCCACCGTTGGGCGGATATTACCCTACGAGCAGTACTTC.

The CDR3 nucleotides read TGCAGTGCTAGAGATCTTACAGGAAGGTTCCAAGAGACCCAGTACTTC. Amino acids: CSARDLTGRFQETQYF. The V and J genes are TRBV20-1 and TRBJ2-5; TRBD1 might be the D (5 bases). V gave up 0 bases and J gave up 1 base, with 15 bases separating them. The CDR3 has 16 residues. Germline V gene data show CDR1 as DFQATT and CDR2 as SNEGSKA (reference sequence).

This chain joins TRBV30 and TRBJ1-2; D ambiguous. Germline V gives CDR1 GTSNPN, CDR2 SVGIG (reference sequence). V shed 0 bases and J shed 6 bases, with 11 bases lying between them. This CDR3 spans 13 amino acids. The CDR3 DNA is TGTGCCTGGAGTGTCGGGATACGGGATGGCTACACCTTC. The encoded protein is CAWSVGIRDGYTF. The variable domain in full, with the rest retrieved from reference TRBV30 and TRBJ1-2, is SQTIHQWPATLVQPVGSPLSLECTVEGTSNPNLYWYRQAAGRGLQLLFYSVGIGQISSEVPQNLSASRPQDRQFILSSKKLLLSDSGFYLCAWSVGIRDGYTFGSGTRLTVV.

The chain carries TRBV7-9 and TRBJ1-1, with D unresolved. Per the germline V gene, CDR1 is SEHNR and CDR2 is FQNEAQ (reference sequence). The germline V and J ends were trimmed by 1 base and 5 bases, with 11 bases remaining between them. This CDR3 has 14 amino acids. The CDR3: CASSLDSRTTEAFF. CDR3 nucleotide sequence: TGTGCCAGCAGCTTAGACAGTAGGACGACTGAAGCTTTCTTT.

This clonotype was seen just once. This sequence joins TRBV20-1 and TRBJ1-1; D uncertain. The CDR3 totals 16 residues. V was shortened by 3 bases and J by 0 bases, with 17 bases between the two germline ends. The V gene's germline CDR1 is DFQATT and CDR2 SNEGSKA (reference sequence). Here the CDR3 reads CSASPGIRPMNTEAFF. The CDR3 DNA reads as TGCAGTGCTAGTCCTGGTATCCGGCCTATGAACACTGAAGCTTTCTTT.